This is a list of T cell receptor beta chains from one sample in a study of T-cell reconstitution after alpha-beta-depleted transplantation in children. TCRdb analysed the PCR reads with MiXCR anew, one entry per CDR3 protein. The sample contains roughly 200,000 distinct CDR3 sequences, roughly 9% of which appear only once. The source was PBMCs from the stem cell graft donor, collected from the stem cell graft. The receptors stem from a human donor who donated a stem cell graft to a child with acute lymphoblastic leukemia. Both conserved end residues are part of each CDR3. A D gene is named only where the DNA matches it firmly. For some rows the clone size is stated as once, few or many, or as a class when expanded; others skip it.

d_gene,j_gene,abundance,v_gene,CDR3nt,CDR3aa
TRBD1,TRBJ2-3,many,TRBV10-3,TGTGCCATCAGTGAAGGGACAGCACCAGATACGCAGTATTTT,CAISEGTAPDTQYF
NA,TRBJ1-4,NA,TRBV5-5,TGTGCCAGCAGCTTGACCGGGTTGGGTGAAAAACTGTTTTTT,CASSLTGLGEKLFF
NA,TRBJ2-7,many,TRBV5-1,TGCGCCAGCAGCTGGGATAGAAGATACGAGCAGTACTTC,CASSWDRRYEQYF
NA,TRBJ2-1,many,TRBV7-9,TGTGCCAGCAGCTTAGCGAGCGGCTTGAGTCCCAATGAGCAGTTCTTC,CASSLASGLSPNEQFF
NA,TRBJ1-1,few,TRBV20-1,TGCAGTGCTGCCAGAGCCGACACTGAAGCTTTCTTT,CSAARADTEAFF
TRBD2,TRBJ2-2,NA,TRBV27,TGTGCCAGCGGGACTATTAACACCGGGGAGCTGTTTTTT,CASGTINTGELFF
TRBD2,TRBJ2-7,NA,TRBV9,TGTGCCAGCAGCGTAGCCCCGAACACCGGGACTAGGTTCGAAACCTACGAGCAGTACTTC,CASSVAPNTGTRFETYEQYF
NA,TRBJ1-1,many,TRBV4-2,TGTGCCAGCAGCCAAGAGGTGGCATGGGTGAACACTGAAGCTTTCTTT,CASSQEVAWVNTEAFF
NA,TRBJ2-5,many,TRBV20-1,TGCAGTGCTAGAGACAGTGAAGAAGAGATTACCCAGTACTTC,CSARDSEEEITQYF
TRBD1,TRBJ2-5,NA,TRBV7-2,TGTGCCAGCAGCCGGGACAGTCTACAAGAGACCCAGTACTTC,CASSRDSLQETQYF
NA,TRBJ1-5,few,TRBV14,TGTGCCAGCAGCCAATCAGGCAGCAATCAGCCCCAGCATTTT,CASSQSGSNQPQHF
NA,TRBJ2-5,many,TRBV7-9,TGTGCCAGCAGCGAATCCGGGGAGACCCAGTACTTC,CASSESGETQYF
NA,TRBJ2-3,few,TRBV6-1,TGTGCCAGTGACCTCACAGATACGCAGTATTTT,CASDLTDTQYF
NA,TRBJ2-3,few,TRBV18,TGTGCCAGCTCACCAGAGCGGGATACGCAGTATTTT,CASSPERDTQYF
NA,TRBJ1-1,NA,TRBV5-1,TGCGCCAGCAGCTTGGTATCGGAACAGAACACTGAAGCTTTCTTT,CASSLVSEQNTEAFF
TRBD1,TRBJ1-1,NA,TRBV18,TGTGCCAGCTCACCACAGGACAGGGCCATGAACACTGAAGCTTTCTTT,CASSPQDRAMNTEAFF
NA,TRBJ1-2,few,TRBV6-5,TGTGCCAGCAGTTACGCCAGGGTTAGTGGCTACACCTTC,CASSYARVSGYTF
NA,TRBJ1-1,many,TRBV4-1,TGCGCCAGCAGCCAAGTTGAGAAGGCCCCCGTGGCTTTCTTT,CASSQVEKAPVAFF
NA,TRBJ1-4,few,TRBV2,TGTGCCAGCAAGGACGGCCGTAATGAAAAACTGTTTTTT,CASKDGRNEKLFF
NA,TRBJ2-5,few,TRBV10-2,TGCGCCAGCAGACCCGCCCAAGAGACCCAGTACTTC,CASRPAQETQYF
NA,TRBJ2-1,many,TRBV25-1,TGTGCCAGCAGTGACGAGGGTGGGGGCGTCTACAATGAGCAGTTCTTC,CASSDEGGGVYNEQFF
TRBD1,TRBJ1-6,NA,TRBV19,TGTGCCAGTAGTGCGCCGACAGGGAATAATTCACCCCTCCACTTT,CASSAPTGNNSPLHF
NA,TRBJ1-5,many,TRBV7-9,TGTGCCAGCAGCTTAGTTAGCAATCAGCCCCAGCATTTT,CASSLVSNQPQHF